This T cell receptor (beta chain) was captured by sequencing in a study of regulatory T cells in long-lasting Graves disease. The CDR3 runs 13 residues. The V gene's germline CDR1 is MNHNS and CDR2 SASEGT. V lost 6 bases, J lost 8 bases, and 16 bases lay in between. This clonotype was seen more than once but under ten times. Building of the TCR beta libraries involved iRepertoire HTBI primers and Arm-PCR of CDR3 regions. A single record per CDR3 protein comes from TCRdb applying MiXCR to the multiplex PCR reads. The data show about 660,000 distinct CDR3 sequences, 25% to 35% seen once. The time point is: persistent/refractory GD, antithyroid drugs over 5 years with positive TRAb. The authors made the TCR library using RNA they extracted from PBMCs.

The source of this sequence is a female donor with Graves disease. The specimen was peripheral blood mononuclear cells (PBMCs), collected when the disease was refractory, from a patient treated with antithyroid drugs. The chain has TRBV6-1 and TRBJ1-2, with D perhaps TRBD1 (6 bases). CDR3 protein: CASRDTGTPGYTF. For the CDR3, the DNA is TGTGCCAGCAGGGATACAGGGACCCCGGGCTACACCTTC.